This T cell receptor beta chain stems from a study of blood T cell repertoires in COVID-19. Germline V gene data show CDR1 as MNHEY and CDR2 as SMNVEV (reference sequence). The ends lost 6 bases at V and 2 bases at J; junction bases unmatched: 13. The CDR3 consists of 16 residues. The Seattle site enrolled patients during active infection and followed them longitudinally. Sequencing used immunoSEQ multiplex PCR; TCRdb keeps in-frame clones, though not all of them. The top ten hold under 8.5% of the sample, which has tens of thousands of clones, roughly 87% seen once. This clonotype originated in a man aged 18 to 29 with COVID-19, enrolled during active disease. Sequences were obtained from peripheral blood. This chain connects TRBV27 to TRBJ2-7, with TRBD2 matching over 7 bases. The CDR3 DNA follows: TGTGCCAGCAGCTACCTCGGGGGGAGAGGGACCTACGAGCAGTACTTC. It is translated as CASSYLGGRGTYEQYF.